The next 29 T cell receptor beta chains were all read from a single sample in a study of identical twins. TCRdb processed the 5' RACE reads anew with MiXCR; each CDR3 protein has one entry. The repertoire holds 300,000 to 400,000 distinct CDR3 sequences, with roughly 10% as singletons. The sample comprised naive T cells sorted from blood. The receptors shown here come from a woman aged 45-65 years in good health.

The chain links TRBV20-1 to TRBJ2-1, with 7 bases matching TRBD2. The CDR3 is 13 residues long. J lost 8 bases, V lost 5 bases, and 9 bases had no gene match. The germline CDR1 and CDR2 sequences are DFQATT and SNEGSKA (reference sequence). CDR3 residues: CSASWTRPDEQFF. CDR3 bases: TGCAGTGCTTCCTGGACTAGGCCCGATGAGCAGTTCTTC.

This clonotype was counted a few times. The V call is TRBV7-9, the J call TRBJ2-1, with D perhaps matching TRBD1 or TRBD2 (5 bases each). The germline CDR1 and CDR2 sequences are SEHNR and FQNEAQ (reference sequence). The CDR3 sequence is 13 residues long. With 1 base removed from V and 5 bases from J, the gap between germline ends came to 6 bases. The CDR3 DNA sequence: TGTGCCAGCAGCTTAGGGGACCACAATGAGCAGTTCTTC. It is translated as CASSLGDHNEQFF.

This clonotype has more than one count but fewer than ten. CDR3 sequence: CASSLATIPGGRETQYF. In DNA, the CDR3 is TGTGCCAGCAGCTTAGCCACTATCCCAGGGGGCCGGGAGACCCAGTACTTC. This rearrangement joins TRBV11-3 to TRBJ2-5; TRBD1 matches at 8 bases. Germline V gene lookup returns CDR1 SGHNT and CDR2 YENEEA. Trimming removed 1 base from V and 5 bases from J; junction bases left unmatched: 12. CDR3 size: 17 residues.

This chain uses TRBV30 with TRBJ1-5; D is unclear. Between the trimmed V and J ends, which lost 4 bases and 5 bases, there was a span of 9 bases. Per the germline V gene, CDR1 is GTSNPN and CDR2 is SVGIG (reference sequence). This CDR3 has 12 amino acids. The CDR3 here is CAWKGSDQPQHF. In DNA form, the CDR3 reads TGTGCCTGGAAAGGGAGTGATCAGCCCCAGCATTTT.

This clonotype appeared a few times. The chain links TRBV6-5 to TRBJ2-7, with 10 bases lining up with TRBD1. V was clipped by 6 bases and J by 1 base; unmatched bases: 3. Per germline, CDR1 MNHEY and CDR2 SVGAGI. The CDR3 contains 14 residues. The CDR3 DNA follows: TGTGCCAGCAGAGGGACAGGGGATTCCTACGAGCAGTACTTC. Translation: CASRGTGDSYEQYF.

CDR3 sequence (DNA): TGTGCCAGCAGCGCCGGTAGCGGGAGTGGATACGAGCAGTACGTC. Translation: CASSAGSGSGYEQYV. The V call is TRBV9, the J call TRBJ2-7, with 9 nucleotides matching TRBD2. Trimming cost V 3 bases and J 4 bases; bases outside gene matches: 8. The CDR3 covers 15 residues. Germline CDR1 is SGDLS and CDR2 is YYNGEE.

CDR3 region: CSAGGQGPGYGNQPQHF. In DNA, the CDR3 is TGCAGTGCCGGTGGACAGGGGCCCGGGTACGGCAATCAGCCCCAGCATTTT. The rearrangement uses TRBV20-1 and TRBJ1-5; 9 bases are a match to TRBD1. The CDR3 length is 17 residues. Trimming at V came to 6 bases and at J to 2 bases, leaving 14 bases not matched to a gene. CDR1 is DFQATT, CDR2 SNEGSKA, per germline (reference sequence).

This clonotype appeared many times. The chain has TRBV5-1 and TRBJ2-2; 11 bases fit TRBD2. V trimming: 4 bases; J trimming: 3 bases; junction bases outside the gene matches: 5. Per germline, CDR1 SGHRS and CDR2 YFSETQ. This CDR3 is built from 16 residues. In DNA, the CDR3 is TGCGCCAGCAGCGGAAGACTAGCGGGATACACCGGGGAGCTGTTTTTT. Amino acid sequence: CASSGRLAGYTGELFF. Looking up the rest from reference TRBV5-1 and TRBJ2-2 gives the full variable domain: KAGVTQTPRYLIKTRGQQVTLSCSPISGHRSVSWYQQTPGQGLQFLFEYFSETQRNKGNFPGRFSGRQFSNSRSEMNVSTLELGDSALYLCASSGRLAGYTGELFFGEGSRLTVL.

The rearrangement links TRBV24-1 to TRBJ2-1; possible D gene TRBD2, 5 bases. Germline loops: CDR1 KGHDR, CDR2 SFDVKD. V was trimmed by 4 bases and J by 6 bases, leaving 12 bases between them. The CDR3 extends over 14 amino acids. The DNA of the CDR3 is TGTGCCACCAGTGACTCGGACTGGGGCAATGAGCAGTTCTTC. Residues: CATSDSDWGNEQFF.

This clonotype was detected a few times. CDR3 region: CASSFIRGPSNEQFF. DNA of the CDR3: TGCGCCAGCAGCTTTATTAGGGGCCCCAGCAATGAGCAGTTCTTC. V and J are TRBV5-1 and TRBJ2-1; maybe TRBD1 (5 bases). CDR3 length: 15 residues. V lost 2 bases and J lost 6, with 15 bases in between. Germline V gives CDR1 SGHRS, CDR2 YFSETQ.

The rearrangement links TRBV9 to TRBJ2-5; D might be TRBD1 (5 bases). This CDR3 spans 16 amino acids. The V end lost 0 bases, the J end lost 5 bases, and 17 bases lay between the germline ends. The V gene's germline CDR1 is SGDLS and CDR2 YYNGEE. The CDR3 DNA is TGTGCCAGCAGCGTAGGGGCAGGGCCCTCAGCGGAGACCCAGTACTTC. Translated: CASSVGAGPSAETQYF.

This clonotype was found many times. A read error may produce the germline difference seen at one junction end. The J gene is TRBJ2-5, the V gene TRBV12-3 or TRBV12-4; 8 nucleotides agree with TRBD1. CDR3 length equals 14 residues. CDR3: CASRLGQGGETQYF. The DNA for the CDR3 is TGTGCCAGCAGGTTAGGACAGGGAGGAGAGACCCAGTACTTC.

This chain connects TRBV1 to TRBJ2-5. TRBV1 is a known pseudogene. The length of the CDR3 is 16 residues. The CDR3: CTSSHCSSWDPETQYF. DNA for the CDR3: TGCACCAGCAGCCACTGCTCATCGTGGGACCCAGAGACCCAGTACTTC.

The chain is built from TRBV4-2 and TRBJ2-2; TRBD2 aligns across 7 bases. The J segment lost 5 bases and the V segment lost 0 bases, leaving 6 bases of the junction unmatched. The CDR3 has 16 amino acids. Germline assignment: CDR1 LGHNA and CDR2 YNFKEQ. The DNA of the CDR3 is TGTGCCAGCAGCCAAGAGGGGGGGAGGGCGACCGGGGAGCTGTTTTTT. Translation: CASSQEGGRATGELFF.

The rearrangement uses TRBV20-1 and TRBJ2-7, with TRBD2 identical over 8 bases. Germline trimming cut 1 base from V and 2 bases from J; bases unmatched to any gene: 1. Per germline, CDR1 DFQATT and CDR2 SNEGSKA (reference sequence). This CDR3 spans 13 amino acids. Here the CDR3 DNA reads TGCAGTGCTAGAGGCGGGAGGACCTACGAGCAGTACTTC. It translates to CSARGGRTYEQYF.

This rearrangement joins TRBV12-3 or TRBV12-4 to TRBJ1-4; tentative D call: TRBD1 (6 bases). This CDR3 comprises 14 residues. The germline V and J ends were trimmed by 4 bases and 5 bases, with 11 bases remaining between them. CDR3 nucleotide sequence: TGTGCCAGCAGTTCGGGACACTCGAATGAAAAACTGTTTTTT. Its translation is CASSSGHSNEKLFF.

This clonotype was seen a few times. The V and J genes are TRBV11-2 and TRBJ2-5; D is undetermined. The V and J ends lost 0 bases and 4 bases respectively, with 15 bases between them. The CDR3 totals 16 residues. Germline V gene data show CDR1 as SGHAT and CDR2 as FQNNGV. In DNA form, the CDR3 reads TGTGCCAGCAGCTTAGATCGGGTAGTTTCGGGAGAGACCCAGTACTTC. Translated: CASSLDRVVSGETQYF.

The V gene is TRBV5-1, the J gene TRBJ2-2; weak D call: TRBD1 (6 bases). The length of the CDR3 is 15 residues. Trimming took 4 bases from V and 0 from J, leaving 10 bases between them. The germline V gene has CDR1 SGHRS and CDR2 YFSETQ. CDR3 bases: TGCGCCAGCAGCCGCAGGGGCTCGAACACCGGGGAGCTGTTTTTT. Amino acid sequence: CASSRRGSNTGELFF.

This clonotype was seen many times. This sequence joins TRBV25-1 and TRBJ2-4, with 7 nucleotides matching TRBD1. Unmatched junction bases numbered 9, after V lost 2 bases and J lost 5 bases. From germline, CDR1 is MGHDK and CDR2 SYGVNS. This CDR3 spans 16 amino acids. The CDR3 spells CASSEPRDRVENIQYF. The CDR3 DNA follows: TGTGCCAGCAGTGAACCCCGCGACAGGGTCGAAAACATTCAGTACTTC.

CDR3 DNA sequence: TGCAGCGTCGACAACGGCGGGGGCTATGGCTACACCTTC. The encoded protein is CSVDNGGGYGYTF. The chain uses TRBV29-1 and TRBJ1-2, with D perhaps matching TRBD1 (5 bases). With 6 bases removed from V and 4 bases from J, the gap between germline ends came to 15 bases. Germline V CDR1 and CDR2: SQVTM, ANQGSEA. The CDR3 consists of 13 residues.

This clonotype was seen a handful of times. This chain connects TRBV27 to TRBJ2-3; 10 nucleotides agree with TRBD1. Germline V gene sequence: CDR1 MNHEY, CDR2 SMNVEV (reference sequence). J lost 4 bases, V lost 6 bases, and 4 bases had no gene match. The CDR3 length is 14 residues. This chain's CDR3 is CASSPGQGPDTQYF. The CDR3 DNA reads as TGTGCCAGCAGCCCGGGACAGGGGCCAGATACGCAGTATTTT.

Only a few counts were recorded for this clonotype. V and J are TRBV7-2 and TRBJ1-2, with D unresolved. Trimming took 2 bases from V and 4 from J, leaving 8 bases between them. This CDR3 is built from 13 residues. Germline CDR1 SGHTA, CDR2 FQGNSA. The CDR3: CASSLMSLYGYTF. As DNA, the CDR3 is TGTGCCAGCAGCTTAATGTCACTCTATGGCTACACCTTC.

There are a few counts of this clonotype. V is TRBV5-5 and J is TRBJ2-7, with 9 bases lining up with TRBD1. V lost 4 bases and J lost 0; bases outside the gene matches: 11. The CDR3 is 17 amino acids. Germline CDR1 and CDR2: SGHKS and YYEKEE (reference sequence). The CDR3: CASSHVGGQGRSYEQYV. The CDR3 coding sequence is TGTGCCAGCAGCCACGTCGGAGGACAGGGGCGCTCCTACGAGCAGTACGTC.

In this sample, this clonotype turned up many times. The V and J genes are TRBV5-1 and TRBJ2-7; tentative D call: TRBD2 (6 bases). V was clipped by 5 bases and J by 3 bases, with 12 bases between them. Germline CDR1 and CDR2: SGHRS and YFSETQ. This CDR3 spans 13 amino acids. The CDR3 sequence is CASSWGLLYEQYF. For the CDR3, the DNA is TGCGCCAGCAGTTGGGGACTTCTCTACGAGCAGTACTTC.

The chain links TRBV7-2 to TRBJ2-5, with D hard to call. With 2 bases removed from V and 5 bases from J, the gap between germline ends came to 6 bases. This CDR3 has 12 amino acids. Germline CDR1 reads SGHTA; CDR2 reads FQGNSA. The CDR3 bases are TGTGCCAGCAGCTTAAAGGTGGAGACCCAGTACTTC. Its translation: CASSLKVETQYF.

This clonotype was seen only a few times. The chain employs TRBV30 and TRBJ1-2; tentatively, D is TRBD1 (6 bases). In germline, CDR1 is GTSNPN, CDR2 SVGIG (reference sequence). CDR3 size: 11 residues. The CDR3 region is CASQDSYGYTF. CDR3 coding DNA: TGTGCTTCTCAGGACAGCTATGGCTACACCTTC.

This chain connects TRBV6-2 or TRBV6-3 to TRBJ2-1; no firm D call. Trimming stripped 10 bases from V and 5 bases from J, with 12 bases between. Germline V lookup: CDR1 MNHEY, CDR2 SVGEGT. The CDR3 spans 12 residues. CDR3 sequence (DNA): TGTGCCACTCGTAAGAGAGACAATGAGCAGTTCTTC. It codes for CATRKRDNEQFF.

The chain employs TRBV9 and TRBJ2-1; 9 nucleotides align to TRBD2. Germline V gene data show CDR1 as SGDLS and CDR2 as YYNGEE. Trimming removed 2 bases from V and 0 bases from J; junction bases left unmatched: 3. The CDR3 has 16 amino acids. CDR3: CASSVSGSISYNEQFF. CDR3 sequence (DNA): TGTGCCAGCAGCGTTAGCGGGAGTATCTCCTACAATGAGCAGTTCTTC.

In its sample, this clonotype was seen a few times. The V gene is TRBV5-5, the J gene TRBJ2-5, with 7 bases lining up with TRBD1. This CDR3 region has 13 residues. From germline, CDR1 is SGHKS and CDR2 YYEKEE (reference sequence). With 4 bases clipped from V and 3 bases from J, the junction kept 3 bases outside the gene matches. The CDR3 sequence is CASSVGTEETQYF. CDR3 nucleotides: TGTGCCAGCAGCGTGGGGACAGAAGAGACCCAGTACTTC.